This T cell receptor (beta chain) is from a study of response to subunit inactivated influenza vaccine. Germline CDR1 is MGHDK and CDR2 is SYGVNS. Trimming took off 0 bases at V and 1 base at J, with 6 bases between the two ends. The CDR3 contains 14 residues. General study points: The authors put forward the suggestion that each seasonal influenza vaccination may bring in only a limited number of new T cells.

In TCRdb, the RT-PCR reads were re-called with MiXCR into one record per CDR3 protein. The sample consists of 500,000 or so distinct CDR3 sequences, approximately 15% of them appearing once. This clonotype was counted between two and nine times. Its antigen is unidentified. The chain joins TRBV25-1 to TRBJ1-2; D is unclear. Sample: CD4+ T cells sorted from PBMCs, taken less than 30 months after vaccination. The sequence came from a man aged 45-69 years who received an inactivated influenza vaccine. CDR3 residues: CASSEYGGNYGYTF. CDR3 sequence (DNA): TGTGCCAGCAGTGAATACGGCGGTAACTATGGCTACACCTTC.